This T cell receptor beta chain was sequenced for a study of cytomegalovirus exposure and HLA in healthy donors (dated by TCRdb to 2017 to 2019). With respect to the entire study: An earlier analysis of approximately 640 of the donors reported roughly 300 Gb of sequence data and 120 million or so unique TCR beta sequences from some 180 million T cells. Roughly 290 gigabases of sequencing data and around 80 million unique TCR sequences made up an early release that covered around 640 HLA-typed donors. The genetic ancestry cluster associated with self-reported Caucasian donors included 81% of the 300 to 450 genotyped donors. The study was designed to test whether signatures of past pathogen exposure could be identified by cataloging public T cell receptors. The study used immunosequencing to profile the T cell repertoires of about 670 subjects and linked those repertoires to cytomegalovirus serostatus. In addition to the first cohort of about 650 subjects, a separate validation cohort of approximately 120 different subjects was used. High-throughput TCR immunosequencing, statistical association of individual TCRs with disease status, and machine learning were combined to predict cytomegalovirus infection status. A later analysis re-examined previously published TCR beta repertoires from 610 or so donors and added high-resolution HLA genotyping to investigate patterns of TCR occurrence. Rather than drawing on any new phenotypic data, the later analysis identified candidate immune exposures from TCR beta sequences and the way those sequences occurred across donors. An earlier analysis of nearly 600 of the donors applied high-throughput TCR beta sequencing to assess whether each TCR beta V gene segment acted as functional or pseudogenic. Donor age, sex, ethnicity and CMV serostatus were compiled alongside the repertoire data. In a later genetic analysis, genome-wide SNP genotypes for about 55% of the roughly 700 donors were used, and that subset was treated as a discovery cohort. Every repertoire in the discovery cohort had been generated on one and the same sequencing platform. HLA typing included class I and class II loci at four-digit resolution. Typing coverage varied by locus: roughly 620-630 donors for A, B, C, DRB1 and DQB1; about 520 for DQA1; approximately 610 for DPA1; under 490 for DPB1. Several DR-DQ haplotypes were treated as single units for association and clustering because of strong linkage in the cohort. Across under 500 genotyped donors of the cohort, an average of 235,054 unique TCR beta nucleotide sequences per donor were sequenced, and roughly 17% of those sequences were non-productive. Points the paper makes about the study in general: At a false discovery rate of 0.05, a later analysis linked about 17,000 TCR beta sequences to specific HLA alleles. The cohort was sequenced for TCR beta chains only, and without alpha or paired-chain data the features that could be detected were limited. According to a later analysis, TCR association rates differed among HLA loci, with DRB1 alleles showing the most associated TCRs and HLA-C alleles showing the fewest. While some public TCRs were present in many individuals, most TCR sequences turned up only very rarely across donors. A later analysis found that most CMV-associated TCR beta chains appeared HLA-restricted, with HLA associations seemingly driven largely by CMV exposure. A further reported finding was that TCR beta sequences accurately predicted the HLA-A and HLA-B alleles for most subjects in the first cohort. The presence/absence analyses assumed that sequencing depth was roughly uniform across donors, and that assumption may not be true. Correlated functional status among segregating V segments might be attributable to linkage disequilibrium, but an unknown experimental factor could not be ruled out. A total of 150 to 200 TCR beta chains were listed by the study as associated with cytomegalovirus. A group of highly shared sequence variants was considered likely to be a technical artifact of the sequencing pipeline. Because some donors lacked HLA typing at each locus, the association tests relied only on the typed subset. Immune exposure information for the cohort was limited to CMV serostatus. Because counts were too low, around 18 rarely observed V segments, including chromosome 9 orphons, were left out of the earlier analysis of approximately 580 of the donors. The classifier was reported to diagnose cytomegalovirus status with high specificity and sensitivity in both the original cohort and the validation cohort. A later analysis reported that several top co-occurrence clusters appeared linked to parvovirus B19, influenza, CMV and Epstein-Barr virus. In vitro tests confirmed that three of the cytomegalovirus-associated TCR beta chains recognize cytomegalovirus antigens. Broadly in line with IMGT annotations, most TCR beta V segments showed up in productive rearrangements about 87% or about 30% of the time in an earlier analysis of around 550 of the donors. According to the authors, the approach could potentially be generalized to other disease states and immunological phenotypes. Compared with equally common non-associated chains, HLA-associated TCR beta chains in a later analysis were more clonally expanded and had lower generation probabilities. In a later genetic analysis, a missense DCLRE1C variant was associated with V-gene and J-gene trimming of TCR beta chains, and the association was replicated in an independent cohort. When HLA alleles, especially DR and DQ, strongly co-occurred, attributing TCR associations to individual alleles was difficult. A later genetic analysis reported fewer N-insertions in productive TCRs among donors in an Asian-associated ancestry cluster than the roughly 700-donor mean. Because the 87-base-pair reads could not distinguish some IMGT-functional V segments, including TRBV6-2 and TRBV6-3, those segments were excluded.

In total, roughly 670 healthy bone marrow donors made up the cohort. Cohort members were all nominally healthy when sampled, although unrecorded immune exposures were likely present. The donor tested CMV seronegative, placing the donor among the roughly 340 seronegative members of the cohort. Each donor provided a peripheral blood sample, and peripheral blood mononuclear cells were used for TCR beta sequencing. Genomic DNA was extracted from the blood cell samples with the Qiagen DNeasy Blood Extraction Kit. Note on this clone: The antigen it binds to is not known. The input lacks base qualities; no much larger clone sits a single base away.

The method behind the library was the immunoSEQ multiplex PCR assay. The multiplex PCR relied on a mix of 60 forward primers for TCR Vbeta segments and 13 reverse primers for TCR Jbeta segments. The CDR3 region of rearranged TCR beta genes was amplified from genomic DNA with a multiplex PCR assay. The Illumina HiSeq System was used to sequence the amplified TCR beta libraries as 87-base-pair reads. As for how the authors treated the data: Across the 600 to 700 repertoires, a later analysis counted tens of millions of unique TCR beta chains, roughly 11 million of which were shared by at least two donors. Raw reads were error-corrected and collapsed into unique sequences by a nearest-neighbor algorithm in which closely related sequences were merged to remove PCR and sequencing errors. V, D and J gene segments were assigned by aligning CDR3 sequences to IMGT reference sequences. For a sequence to be retained, at least a six-nucleotide match to both a V gene segment and a J gene segment was required. Rearrangements were called productive when the CDR3 lacked stop codons and stayed in frame with V and J; all others were non-productive. CDR3 was defined by IMGT convention, running from the second conserved V-encoded cysteine to the conserved J-encoded phenylalanine. The earlier analysis of about 610 of the donors excluded sequences that lacked an unambiguous match to a single V gene segment. In an earlier analysis of several hundred of the donors, V segments were called functional above 56.7% productive rearrangements and were called segregating when the between-donor standard deviation exceeded 5%. A statistical classification framework was built for diagnosing cytomegalovirus status from the catalog of TCR beta chain sequences. V and J gene assignment, in a later analysis, came from comparing TCR nucleotide sequences with IMGT/GENE-DB human TR gene sequences. The TCRdist pipeline was used in a later analysis to assign CDR3 sequences and most-parsimonious VDJ recombination scenarios. In a later analysis, each TCR beta chain was defined by its CDR3 amino acid sequence together with its V-gene family, and reads without a unique V-gene family were excluded. To address suspected cross-contamination and a sequencing artifact, a later analysis removed 592 highly shared, low-generation-probability nucleotide sequences. In a later analysis, a clonal expansion index was calculated for each public chain from normalized within-repertoire ranks of inferred template counts. Generation probabilities in a later analysis came from a VDJ recombination model fitted to out-of-frame rearrangements, and those results were checked against IGoR. In a later analysis, TCR-TCR, TCR-HLA and TCR-CMV co-occurrence was scored with hypergeometric tests, and a repertoire-size bias correction was applied to TCR pairs. In a later analysis, false discovery rates were estimated by permuting HLA or CMV assignments 20 times. In a later analysis, co-occurring TCRs were grouped using DBSCAN, with TCRdist sequence similarity added in when clustering inside HLA-allele-positive subsets. Co-occurrence clustering excluded repertoires with fewer than 30,000 or more than 120,000 public chains, plus five with anomalous nucleotide sharing. As stored in TCRdb, this immuneACCESS dataset retains in-frame rearrangements with V and J assigned. A fraction of the clones does not appear; measured against another copy, unresolved V genes explain less than half of the discrepancy, and the remainder lacks a known reason. Clonal size and the V and J genes are those of that table, whereas D and trimming came from the DNA. This sample comprises 120,000 to 150,000 clones, approximately 80% of them detected only once. The ten largest clonotypes hold approximately 2.3% of the sample.

Including cysteine and phenylalanine, the CDR3 has 14 amino acids. Solely the CDR3 DNA is kept, with 42 bases framed from the first base. Germline trimming amounts to 9 bases on V and 10 bases on J, with 14 as the count of junction bases outside the gene matches. The germline V gene (reference sequence) specifies LNHDA as CDR1 and SQIVND as CDR2. Material: PBMCs. The TCR sequence derives from a male donor in good health and CMV-seronegative. The V and J segments used are TRBV19 and TRBJ1-5; 8 nucleotides in the junction match TRBD1. The CDR3 loop reads CASDSGGRHSPQHF. The sequence in DNA is TGTGCCAGCGACTCAGGGGGCCGCCACAGTCCCCAGCATTTT.